Reported below is one T cell receptor (beta chain). The antigen remains unidentified. The sample carries other DNA sequences with the same CDR3. Trimming took off 4 bases at V and 7 bases at J, with 12 bases between the two ends. The CDR3 has 14 residues. Germline values: CDR1 SGHNT, CDR2 YYREEE (reference sequence). The data derive from a study of cytomegalovirus exposure and HLA in healthy donors. Looking at the study overall: Most donors, roughly 84% of several hundred genotyped, fell in the Caucasian-associated ancestry cluster.

Whole-study findings and limits: Diagnosis of cytomegalovirus status made by the classifier reportedly showed high specificity and sensitivity. Analysis performed later showed TCR beta chains linked to HLA being more clonally expanded than equally common others. CMV serostatus was the sole immune exposure data available.

The PCR was carried out with 60 Vbeta primers and 13 Jbeta primers. TCRdb's copy holds only in-frame clones and misses some; the assay was immunoSEQ multiplex PCR. The sample contains 200,000 to 250,000 clones, roughly four fifths of which appear only once. The TCR sequence derives from a girl aged 2-10 years in good health and CMV-seronegative. The chain couples TRBV5-4 to TRBJ1-6; a possible D gene is TRBD1 (6 bases). Sequenced material: PBMCs. The CDR3 bases are TGTGCCAGCAGCCGGACAGAGTTAAATTCACCCCTCCACTTT. It codes for CASSRTELNSPLHF.